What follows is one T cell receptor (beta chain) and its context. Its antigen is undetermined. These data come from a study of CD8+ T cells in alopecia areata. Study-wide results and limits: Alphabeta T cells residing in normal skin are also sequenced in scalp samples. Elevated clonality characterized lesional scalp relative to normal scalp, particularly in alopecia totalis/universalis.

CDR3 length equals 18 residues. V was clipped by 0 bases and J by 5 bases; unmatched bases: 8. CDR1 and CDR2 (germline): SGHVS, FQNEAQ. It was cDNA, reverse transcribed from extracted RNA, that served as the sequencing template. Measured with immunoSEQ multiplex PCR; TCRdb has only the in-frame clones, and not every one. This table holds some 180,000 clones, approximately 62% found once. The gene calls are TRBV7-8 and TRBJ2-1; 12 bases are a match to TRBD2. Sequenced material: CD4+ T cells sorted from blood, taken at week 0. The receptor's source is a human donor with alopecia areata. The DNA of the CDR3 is TGTGCCAGCAGCTTAGCTGAGGTGGGACTAGCGGGCAACAATGAGCAGTTCTTC. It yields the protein CASSLAEVGLAGNNEQFF. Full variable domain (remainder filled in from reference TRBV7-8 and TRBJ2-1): GAGVSQSPRYKVAKRGQDVALRCDPISGHVSLFWYQQALGQGPEFLTYFQNEAQLDKSGLPSDRFFAERPEGSVSTLKIQRTQQEDSAVYLCASSLAEVGLAGNNEQFFGPGTRLTVL.